This T cell receptor beta chain was profiled in a study of blood T cell repertoires in COVID-19 (dated by TCRdb to 2020 to 2021). Turning to the overall study: Samples covering the acute and convalescent phases of COVID-19 were provided by collaborators in the United States, Italy and Spain. Samples came from the ongoing ImmuneRACE study (first 160 participants) plus 1,254 subjects from 6 global collaborators. A de-identified subject ID, COVID-19 status, age in years and sex were almost always included in the sample metadata. The repertoires were released in a freely available public database meant as a resource for research on the immune response to SARS-CoV-2. The prospective study material was composed of cDNA or gDNA derived from T cells, B-cell-depleted T cells, or PBMCs. Where available, HLA class I and class II types were taken from metadata supplied by the sample provider and were not determined by assay-based typing. Deeply sampled blood TCRbeta repertoires from subjects exposed to, actively infected with, or recovered from COVID-19 were included in the dataset. Findings and caveats that apply to the study as a whole: The amount of clinical and demographic metadata varied by source and participant and was provided uncurated.

TCRbeta CDR3 regions were amplified from genomic DNA by means of the immunoSEQ Assay, a bias-controlled multiplex PCR. Under the source paper's analysis protocol: Within the assay, amplification of reference gene primers was used to estimate how many nucleated cells each sample contained. Sequence reads were collapsed and filtered to measure the absolute abundance of every unique TCRbeta CDR3 rearrangement. For each sample, productive Simpson clonality was calculated as the square root of Simpson's diversity index over productive rearrangements. TCRdb stores this immuneACCESS table with in-frame sequences only. Part of the clones is absent; in the studies checked, under half of the shortfall reflects unresolved V genes, and no reason is known for the rest. V and J calls and clone size are those listed in that table; D and trimming were worked out from the DNA. Within this sample are 99,000 or so clones, with approximately 80% of them counted one time only. The ten largest account for roughly 29% of the sample.

The CDR3 spans 14 residues, from the cysteine through the phenylalanine. The retained sequence is limited to the CDR3, 42 bases, with the frame set at the first base. The germline V gene specifies ENHRY as CDR1 and SYGVKD as CDR2. Trimming removed 5 bases from V and 4 bases from J, leaving 11 bases between the germline ends. The collaborating institutions used their own protocols to collect whole blood in K2EDTA tubes. For TCRbeta analysis, collaborators shipped samples in one of three forms: frozen whole blood, isolated PBMCs, or DNA extracted from either of those sample types. About this clone itself: Its antigen is currently not known. Base-call qualities are not available, and no considerably larger clone is one nucleotide away.

The sequence was collected from a man in his sixties with acute or convalescent COVID-19. This receptor chain uses TRBV10-3 and TRBJ1-4; the D gene is perhaps TRBD1, on 5 matching bases. The sequenced sample consisted of peripheral blood. The bases read TGTGCCATCAGTCCCGGGGGGGATAATGAAAAACTGTTTTTT. The translation is CAISPGGDNEKLFF.